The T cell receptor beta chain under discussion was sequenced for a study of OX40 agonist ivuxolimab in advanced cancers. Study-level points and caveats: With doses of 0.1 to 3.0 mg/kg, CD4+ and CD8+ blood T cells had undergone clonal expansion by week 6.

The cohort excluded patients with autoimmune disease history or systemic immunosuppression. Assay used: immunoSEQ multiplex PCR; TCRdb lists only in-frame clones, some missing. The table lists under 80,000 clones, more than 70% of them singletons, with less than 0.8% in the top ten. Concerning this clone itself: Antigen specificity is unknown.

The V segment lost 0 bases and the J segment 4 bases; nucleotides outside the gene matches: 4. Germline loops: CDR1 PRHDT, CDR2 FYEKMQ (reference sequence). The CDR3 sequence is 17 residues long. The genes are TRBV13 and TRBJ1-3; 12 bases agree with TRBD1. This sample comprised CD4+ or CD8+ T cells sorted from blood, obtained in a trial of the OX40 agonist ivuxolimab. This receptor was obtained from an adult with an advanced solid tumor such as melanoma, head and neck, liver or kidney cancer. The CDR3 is CASSLGGQGAPGNTIYF. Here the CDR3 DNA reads TGTGCCAGCAGCTTAGGGGGACAGGGGGCGCCAGGAAACACCATATATTTT.